A selection of T cell receptor beta chains follows, all from one sample in a study of identical twins' blood T cells. MiXCR, run by TCRdb on the 5' RACE reads, gives a single entry per CDR3 protein. This table has about 370,000 distinct CDR3 sequences, under 30% appearing once. Specimen: PBMCs. Receptor source: a woman between 18 and 50 years old in good health. Each CDR3 is given with its conserved first and last residue. D genes are given only for firm matches. Clone size is given for some rows only: seen once, a few or many times, or a class if the clone is expanded.

D gene	V gene	J gene	clone size	CDR3 DNA	CDR3 protein
NA	TRBV29-1	TRBJ2-3	NA	TGCAGCGTTGTAACGTGGTCTAGCACAGATACGCAGTATTTT	CSVVTWSSTDTQYF
NA	TRBV20-1	TRBJ2-5	NA	TGCAGTGCTAGAGATCCCGGCCTAGAGACCCAGTACTTC	CSARDPGLETQYF
NA	TRBV20-1	TRBJ2-7	NA	TGCAGTGCTGGGGGGGCTTACGAGCAGTACTTC	CSAGGAYEQYF
NA	TRBV5-1	TRBJ1-1	few	TGCGCCAGCAGTTTTATGGGGGACACTGAAGCTTTCTTT	CASSFMGDTEAFF
NA	TRBV7-6	TRBJ1-2	few	TGTGCCAGCAGCTTAGGGTCAGAAATACACTATGGCTACACCTTC	CASSLGSEIHYGYTF
NA	TRBV20-1	TRBJ1-2	few	TGCAGTGCTAGAGACGCGAACGCGTTGGACCCTTATGGCTACACCTTC	CSARDANALDPYGYTF
NA	TRBV18	TRBJ1-1	NA	TGTGCCAGCTCACTTGGGACATGGGTGTACACTGAAGCTTTCTTT	CASSLGTWVYTEAFF
NA	TRBV12-3/TRBV12-4	TRBJ2-1	NA	TGTGCCAGCAGTTCACTAGGTCCCAATGAGCAGTTCTTC	CASSSLGPNEQFF
NA	TRBV7-9	TRBJ2-3	NA	TGTGCCAGCAGCTTTCCGACAGGACCCAGCACAGATACGCAGTATTTT	CASSFPTGPSTDTQYF
TRBD2	TRBV19	TRBJ2-1	NA	TGTGCCAGTAGTATAGGAGGGGGTAGCGGGGTGAATGAGCAGTTCTTC	CASSIGGGSGVNEQFF
TRBD2	TRBV14	TRBJ2-1	many	TGTGCCAGCAGCCAAGTTTCCGGGACTAGCGTAGATAATGAGCAGTTCTTC	CASSQVSGTSVDNEQFF
NA	TRBV29-1	TRBJ1-1	NA	TGCAGCGTATGGACCCCGGCGAACACTGAAGCTTTCTTT	CSVWTPANTEAFF
NA	TRBV5-1	TRBJ1-2	few	TGCGCCAGCAGCCGATCCACATGGGACTATGGCTACACCTTC	CASSRSTWDYGYTF
TRBD2	TRBV7-2	TRBJ2-7	NA	TGTGCCAGCAGCTTACAGCGGGAGACCTACGAGCAGTACTTC	CASSLQRETYEQYF
TRBD1	TRBV5-1	TRBJ1-1	few	TGCGCCAGCAGCTTGCACAGGGGAGACACTGAAGCTTTCTTT	CASSLHRGDTEAFF
NA	TRBV7-2	TRBJ1-1	NA	TGTGCCAGCAGCTTATTGTTCGGGTTGGCTGAAGCTTTCTTT	CASSLLFGLAEAFF
TRBD1	TRBV4-2	TRBJ2-7	NA	TGTGCCAGCAGCCAGGGACAGGGTCGGTCCTACGAGCAGTACTTC	CASSQGQGRSYEQYF
TRBD1	TRBV5-1	TRBJ1-2	few	TGCGCCAGCAGCTTGATGACAGGGGGCGGTTATGGCTACACCTTC	CASSLMTGGGYGYTF
NA	TRBV20-1	TRBJ2-3	NA	TGCAGTGCTAGAGATTTCTCAGGGCTCGGCGTTCGGGATACGCAGTATTTT	CSARDFSGLGVRDTQYF
NA	TRBV6-5	TRBJ1-1	few	TGTGCCAGCATCGACTTCAGGTTTAACACTGAAGCTTTCTTT	CASIDFRFNTEAFF
NA	TRBV20-1	TRBJ2-3	NA	TGCAGTGCTAGAGAGGTTTCGGGAGATACGCAGTATTTT	CSAREVSGDTQYF
NA	TRBV3-2	TRBJ1-5	NA	TGTGCCAGCAGCCAAGACAGGGCGGGCCAGCCCCAGCATTTT	CASSQDRAGQPQHF
NA	TRBV5-6	TRBJ2-3	NA	TGTGCCAGCATCTCCCGCGGCACAGATACGCAGTATTTT	CASISRGTDTQYF
NA	TRBV29-1	TRBJ1-1	NA	TGCAGCGTTGAAAGGGATGGCACTGAAGCTTTCTTT	CSVERDGTEAFF
TRBD1	TRBV10-3	TRBJ1-6	NA	TGTGCCATCAGGGGGACAGTGGGAAATTCACCCCTCCACTTT	CAIRGTVGNSPLHF
NA	TRBV25-1	TRBJ2-1	NA	TGTGCCAGCAGTGGGTGGCTGTCTGACCGGAGCTCCTACAATGAGCAGTTCTTC	CASSGWLSDRSSYNEQFF
NA	TRBV15	TRBJ1-2	few	TGTGCCACCAGCCCCCGATCTGGGGGTAGGTATGGCTACACCTTC	CATSPRSGGRYGYTF
NA	TRBV19	TRBJ1-1	NA	TGTGCCAGTAGTATTTTACAGGGTAAGCGCGGGAGCACTGAAGCTTTCTTT	CASSILQGKRGSTEAFF
TRBD1	TRBV29-1	TRBJ2-2	few	TGCAGCGTCCGGGACAGGGTCTACGGGGAGCTGTTTTTT	CSVRDRVYGELFF
TRBD1	TRBV19	TRBJ1-5	many	TGTGCCAGTAGTCCCGGGACAGGGGAACGACAGCCCCAGCATTTT	CASSPGTGERQPQHF
NA	TRBV5-1	TRBJ2-3	few	TGCGCCAGCAGCGACTCCTTCACAGATACGCAGTATTTT	CASSDSFTDTQYF
NA	TRBV3-1	TRBJ2-7	NA	TGTGCCAGCAGCCCTCTTGGGACATCGAGCTCCTACGAGCAGTACTTC	CASSPLGTSSSYEQYF
NA	TRBV15	TRBJ1-2	NA	TGTGCCACCAGCAGAGGCCAGGGTTATGGCTACACCTTC	CATSRGQGYGYTF
NA	TRBV3-1	TRBJ2-3	NA	TGTGCCAGCAGCCAAGAACGAGCGGACCGAGGTAATACGCAGTATTTT	CASSQERADRGNTQYF
NA	TRBV7-9	TRBJ2-3	few	TGTGCCAGCAGCTCGGGACAACGGTTCACAGATACGCAGTATTTT	CASSSGQRFTDTQYF
TRBD1	TRBV2	TRBJ2-7	many	TGTGCCAGCAGTACAGGGGGAGTAATATCTTGGTACGAGCAGTACTTC	CASSTGGVISWYEQYF
NA	TRBV20-1	TRBJ1-1	NA	TGCAGTGCTAGAGATCGGCAGGGCCGTACTTCCTACACTGAAGCTTTCTTT	CSARDRQGRTSYTEAFF
NA	TRBV7-9	TRBJ2-1	once	TGTGCCAGCAGCTTAATCGGTCTTGAGCAGCTCTTC	CASSLIGLEQLF
TRBD2	TRBV5-1	TRBJ2-3	NA	TGCGCCAGCAGCTTGCACGGGAGGGATACGCAGTATTTT	CASSLHGRDTQYF
NA	TRBV10-3	TRBJ1-1	few	TGTGCCATCAATTTCCAGGTCGGCATGAACACTGAAGCTTTCTTT	CAINFQVGMNTEAFF
NA	TRBV20-1	TRBJ1-1	few	TGCAGTACAAGGGAACCGAACACTGAAGCTTTCTTT	CSTREPNTEAFF
NA	TRBV12-5	TRBJ1-2	few	TGTGCTAGTGGTTTGGCGACAGTAAGAAACTATGGCTACACCTTC	CASGLATVRNYGYTF
NA	TRBV20-1	TRBJ2-5	NA	TGCAGTGCTATACAGCAATTCCAAGAGACCCAGTACTTC	CSAIQQFQETQYF
NA	TRBV20-1	TRBJ1-6	few	TGCAGTGCTAGAGATCGGGGGACTAGTTCACCCCTCCACTTT	CSARDRGTSSPLHF
NA	TRBV10-3	TRBJ1-5	NA	TGTGCCATCAGTGACTCCCACGCCCGGGGGTCAAGCAATCAGCCCCAGCATTTT	CAISDSHARGSSNQPQHF
TRBD1	TRBV3-1	TRBJ1-1	few	TGTGCCAGCAGCCAAGGTGACAGGGATTGGCCTTTCTTT	CASSQGDRDWPFF
TRBD1	TRBV7-8	TRBJ2-3	NA	TGTGCCAGCAGCATTTACAGGGGCGGTGGCACAGATACGCAGTATTTT	CASSIYRGGGTDTQYF
TRBD2	TRBV10-2	TRBJ2-5	NA	TGCGCCAGCAGTTGGACTAGCGTAAAGGAGACCCAGTACTTC	CASSWTSVKETQYF
NA	TRBV6-5	TRBJ2-6	NA	TGTGCCAGCAGTTCTTTGGGGGGGGCCCTGGTCATCCTGACTTTC	CASSSLGGALVILTF
NA	TRBV7-9	TRBJ2-1	few	TGTGCCAGCAGGGCCCCAGTAAACGTAGACAATGAGCAGTTCTTC	CASRAPVNVDNEQFF
NA	TRBV7-8	TRBJ2-1	NA	TGTGCCAGCAGCTTAGTACAGTACAATGAGCAGTTCTTC	CASSLVQYNEQFF
NA	TRBV5-1	TRBJ1-2	few	TGCGCCAGCAGAGCTACGGGGTATGGCTACACCTTC	CASRATGYGYTF
NA	TRBV18	TRBJ1-4	few	TGTGCCAGCTCCACGACCGCGGGGGAAAAACTGTTTTTT	CASSTTAGEKLFF
TRBD1	TRBV29-1	TRBJ1-1	NA	TGCAGCGTGATCCGGGACAGGGAAGGGACTGAAGCTTTCTTT	CSVIRDREGTEAFF
NA	TRBV10-3	TRBJ1-1	once	TGTGCCATCAGTGTGGAGAACACTGAAGCTTTCTTT	CAISVENTEAFF